The 20 T cell receptor beta chains presented below share a single source sample, sequenced in a study of blood T cells in healthy people across ages. Sample-barcoded 5' priming and a J-beta primer mix drove a second PCR of roughly 7 to 11 cycles. One entry per CDR3 protein results from TCRdb running MiXCR on the 5' RACE reads. The sample contains approximately 810,000 distinct CDR3 sequences, about 30% of which appear only once. The specimen sequenced was blood. These receptors were taken from a woman older than 75 in good health.

This clonotype was detected a few times. V usage is TRBV7-8 and J usage is TRBJ1-2; maybe TRBD1 (5 bases). In germline, CDR1 is SGHVS, CDR2 FQNEAQ. CDR3 size: 14 residues. Trimming stripped 2 bases from V and 6 bases from J, with 13 bases between. This chain's CDR3 is CASSLSQGLHGYTF. The DNA for the CDR3 is TGTGCCAGCAGCTTATCTCAGGGTTTACATGGCTACACCTTC.

This clonotype was seen at least ten times. This chain joins TRBV7-8 and TRBJ2-1; D possibly corresponds to TRBD1 (6 bases). Trimming shortened V by 3 bases and J by 9 bases, and 21 bases separated the two germline ends. Per the germline V gene, CDR1 is SGHVS and CDR2 is FQNEAQ. CDR3 length equals 16 residues. The CDR3 reads CASSFPQGPLPSEQFF. Here the CDR3 DNA reads TGTGCCAGCAGCTTTCCCCAGGGGCCGTTGCCCAGTGAGCAGTTCTTC.

This clonotype came up many times. This chain uses TRBV7-6 with TRBJ1-6; D is uncertain. The length of the CDR3 is 15 residues. The V end was cut by 5 bases, the J end by 5 bases, with 13 bases between. CDR1 is SGHVS and CDR2 is FNYEAQ in the germline V gene. CDR3 nucleotides: TGTGCCAGCAGCAGCTTACGGGGAGATAATTCACCCCTCCACTTT. Protein sequence: CASSSLRGDNSPLHF.

This clonotype came up many times. The J gene is TRBJ2-5, the V gene TRBV25-1, with 11 bases lining up with TRBD2. V shed 9 bases, J shed 5 bases, and the junction held 17 bases outside the gene matches. CDR1 MGHDK and CDR2 SYGVNS come from the germline V gene. The CDR3 has 17 residues. The CDR3 nucleotides read TGTGCCAGTAGAGCCGCTCCTAGCGGGGGGTCTGGTGAGACCCAGTACTTC. This translates into CASRAAPSGGSGETQYF.

This clonotype was found many times. In DNA, the CDR3 is TGTGCCAGCAGCGTACAGGGGGGGCAAGAGACCCAGTACTTC. Translating gives CASSVQGGQETQYF. V usage is TRBV7-9 and J usage is TRBJ2-5; possible D gene TRBD1, 8 bases. The germline gives CDR1 SEHNR, CDR2 FQNEAQ (reference sequence). V was trimmed by 5 bases and J by 2 bases, leaving 12 bases between them. The CDR3 totals 14 residues.

At least ten counts were recorded for this clonotype. This chain uses TRBV6-2 or TRBV6-3 with TRBJ2-7; D is undetermined. The length of the CDR3 is 13 residues. Trimming shortened V by 4 bases and J by 2 bases, and 9 bases separated the two germline ends. Per the germline V gene, CDR1 is MNHEY and CDR2 is SVGEGT. The CDR3 here is CASSSSVAYEQYF. CDR3 sequence (DNA): TGTGCCAGCAGTTCGTCGGTGGCCTACGAGCAGTACTTC.

The chain joins TRBV27 to TRBJ1-1; TRBD1 matches 7 bases. V lost 1 base and J lost 1; bases outside the gene matches: 3. Germline V gene sequence: CDR1 MNHEY, CDR2 SMNVEV (reference sequence). The CDR3 contains 15 residues. The DNA for the CDR3 is TGTGCCAGCAGTTTATATCAGGGGGGGAACACTGAAGCTTTCTTT. It is translated as CASSLYQGGNTEAFF.

This clonotype showed up many times. This rearrangement joins TRBV10-3 to TRBJ1-5; D may be TRBD1 (5 bases). Trimming cost V 3 bases and J 5 bases, with 5 bases left between them. The CDR3 has 12 amino acids. Germline V lookup: CDR1 ENHRY, CDR2 SYGVKD. The CDR3 loop is CAISEGDQPQHF. CDR3 DNA sequence: TGTGCCATCAGTGAAGGGGATCAGCCCCAGCATTTT.

This chain connects TRBV7-8 to TRBJ2-1; 12 positions agree with TRBD2. The CDR3 length is 19 residues. V was clipped by 0 bases and J by 0 bases; unmatched bases: 6. Per the germline V gene, CDR1 is SGHVS and CDR2 is FQNEAQ. CDR3 in DNA: TGTGCCAGCAGCTTAGCATCCCTAGCGGGGGGGAGCTCCTACAATGAGCAGTTCTTC. Encoded protein: CASSLASLAGGSSYNEQFF.

At least ten counts were recorded for this clonotype. The CDR3 here is CASSMNPGQQETQYF. The CDR3 bases are TGCGCCAGCAGCATGAACCCGGGACAGCAAGAGACCCAGTACTTC. The genes are TRBV5-1 and TRBJ2-5; 7 nucleotides agree with TRBD1. Germline V gene data show CDR1 as SGHRS and CDR2 as YFSETQ. This CDR3 is 15 amino acids long. J lost 2 bases, V lost 4 bases, and 8 bases had no gene match.

This clonotype has a handful of counts. The chain uses TRBV6-6 and TRBJ1-2, with TRBD1 as a possible D gene (5 bases). The CDR3 is 16 residues long. With 2 bases removed from V and 5 bases from J, the gap between germline ends came to 18 bases. Per germline, CDR1 MNHNY and CDR2 SVGAGI (reference sequence). The CDR3 reads CASSYRAAGKLYGYTF. In DNA form, the CDR3 reads TGTGCCAGCAGTTACAGGGCGGCAGGGAAGCTGTATGGCTACACCTTC.

This clonotype showed up many times. The chain carries TRBV21-1 and TRBJ2-1; no check of the table's D call, TRBD1, against the DNA was made. TRBV21-1 is given as a pseudogene. This CDR3 is built from 16 residues. For the CDR3, the DNA is TGTGCCAGCAGCAATTACAGGCACCCTTGGGTTAATGAGCAGTTCTTC. Translating gives CASSNYRHPWVNEQFF.

This clonotype was observed a few times. V and J are TRBV6-5 and TRBJ1-5, with TRBD1 as a possible D gene (6 bases). CDR1 and CDR2 from the germline V gene are MNHEY and SVGAGI. Trimming stripped 4 bases from V and 2 bases from J, with 12 bases between. The CDR3 contains 15 residues. CDR3 sequence: CASSWGRGGNQPQHF. The CDR3 coding sequence is TGTGCCAGCAGTTGGGGGAGGGGGGGCAATCAGCCCCAGCATTTT.

The CDR3 loop is CASTEGVSKNIQYF. In DNA form, the CDR3 reads TGTGCCAGCACCGAGGGGGTGTCCAAAAACATTCAGTACTTC. The chain couples TRBV6-2 or TRBV6-3 to TRBJ2-4; a weak D match, TRBD1 (6 bases). Per the germline V gene, CDR1 is MNHEY and CDR2 is SVGEGT. The CDR3 extends over 14 amino acids. V was cut by 7 bases and J by 2 bases, with 12 bases left in between.

Concerning this clonotype: This clone may be a read error of a much larger clone one base away. V is TRBV27 and J is TRBJ2-7, with D possibly TRBD2 on 6 matching bases. CDR1 is MNHEY and CDR2 is SMNVEV in the germline V gene (reference sequence). The CDR3 has 17 residues. The CDR3 bases are TGTGCCGGCAGACCTCATGGCGGGGCGACCGTATTTTACGAGCAGTACTTC. Its translation: CAGRPHGGATVFYEQYF.

This clonotype was counted a few times. The chain uses TRBV12-3 or TRBV12-4 and TRBJ1-2; D is possibly TRBD1 (5 bases). The CDR3 runs 16 residues. V lost 5 bases and J 8 bases, leaving 24 bases between the germline ends. The DNA for the CDR3 is TGTGCCAGCAGTCTGGGGGGGAATACGGGATGCTACGGCTACACCTTC. Protein sequence: CASSLGGNTGCYGYTF.

This clonotype was counted ten times or more. Here the CDR3 reads CASSHPYGPSGTGSSGANVLTF. The DNA of the CDR3 is TGTGCCAGCAGCCACCCTTATGGTCCCTCCGGGACAGGGTCCTCTGGGGCCAACGTCCTGACTTTC. J is TRBJ2-6 and V is TRBV3-1, with TRBD1 matching over 9 bases. This CDR3 comprises 22 residues. V was clipped by 3 bases and J by 0 bases; unmatched bases: 18. Germline assignment: CDR1 LGHDT and CDR2 YNNKEL (reference sequence).

This clonotype was seen a handful of times. J is TRBJ1-1 and V is TRBV2, with 9 bases aligning to TRBD1. From germline, CDR1 is SNHLY and CDR2 FYNNEI. This CDR3 comprises 14 residues. V shed 3 bases, J shed 6 bases, and the junction held 5 bases outside the gene matches. The CDR3 coding sequence is TGTGCCAGCAGTGAGGGGGACAGGGTAGCTGAAGCTTTCTTT. Protein sequence: CASSEGDRVAEAFF.

This clonotype was detected once. The junction departs from the called germline gene at one end, perhaps through a read error. The V and J genes are TRBV6-2 or TRBV6-3 and TRBJ2-2; tentatively, D is TRBD1 (5 bases). The CDR3 is 14 amino acids. Germline-derived CDR1 and CDR2 are MNHEY and SVGEGT. The CDR3 reads CASSWNRNTRELFF. For the CDR3, the DNA is TGTGCCAGCAGTTGGAACAGGAACACCAGGGAGCTGTTTTTT.

The chain combines TRBV19 with TRBJ2-1, with TRBD1 identical over 7 bases. The V segment lost 6 bases and the J segment 3 bases; nucleotides outside the gene matches: 8. CDR3 size: 15 residues. Germline lookup yields CDR1 LNHDA and CDR2 SQIVND (reference sequence). CDR3 bases: TGTGCCAGTAGCCGACAGGGCCCGGGCTACAATGAGCAGTTCTTC. It specifies CASSRQGPGYNEQFF.